This record concerns one TCR beta chain sequence. Its binding antigen is unknown. There are no base qualities to consult, and no much larger clone falls within one base. This sample stems from a study of blood T cells in healthy people across ages (dated by TCRdb to the mid-2010s). Concerning the study at large: In model experiments, template switching captured about one uniquely barcoded TCR beta cDNA molecule for every two T cells. To track age-related changes in TCR beta repertoire diversity, the study relied on deep sequencing normalized with unique cDNA molecular identifiers. The donors were split into four age groups: young (average about 15 years), middle-aged (about 40), aged (more than 55) and long-lived (approximately 80). To avoid experimental bias, donors of different ages were randomly spread across the sequencing lanes. For two donors (one aged 18 to 29 and one aged 80 or older), the study analyzed two additional independent replicas of 1 million unique cDNA reads from the same blood draw.

As encoded in the germline V gene, CDR1 is MDHEN while CDR2 is SYDVKM. Including the terminal cysteine and phenylalanine, the CDR3 comprises 16 residues. The kept DNA is CDR3 alone, 48 bases in frame from the first base. V and J lose 3 bases and 4 bases, and a span of 16 bases separates them. The donors were around 39 Caucasian individuals from Russia, aged 6 to 90 years, who were systemically healthy. Each donor gave around 9 milliliters of peripheral blood, collected into EDTA-treated Vacutainer tubes. Ficoll-Paque density-gradient centrifugation was used to isolate PBMCs, with at least 6.5 million per sample. Total RNA was extracted from PBMCs with Trizol reagent, with at least 6 micrograms obtained per sample. For every donor, flow cytometry on a PBMC aliquot measured the percentage of naive CD45RAhigh/CD27high T cells. Study-level results and caveats: Because profiling used bulk unsorted PBMCs, naive and antigen-experienced compartments could not be compared conclusively. Compared with the aged group, the long-lived group had more naive CD4+ T cells, fewer expanded clones and increased TCR diversity, a pattern suggesting age selection. Estimates of total diversity based on one million sequenced T cells were regarded as lower bounds and as underestimates. Observed TCR beta diversity correlated strongly with the percentage of naive T cells measured by flow cytometry. Because donor CMV infection status was unknown, age-related changes in expanded clonotypes were potentially confounded. Observed TCR beta diversity per million T cells fell roughly linearly with age, and a significant reduction was already apparent by age around 36.

Library preparation employed 5' RACE. Sequencer: Illumina HiSeq 2500. A second 7 to 11 cycle PCR used a sample-barcoded 5' primer and a J-beta primer mix. Each TCR beta cDNA molecule received a unique molecular identifier from a template-switch 5' adaptor carrying 12 random nucleotides. Each sample yielded at least 2.5 million CDR3-containing paired-end reads. First-strand cDNA synthesis was performed from all RNA using the Mint cDNA synthesis kit, with priming by a TRBC-specific oligonucleotide. All cDNA was treated with uracil-DNA glycosylase and then went through a first 18-cycle PCR with the universal primers M1SS and BC2_uni_R. Processing in the source paper ran as follows. Each sample was normalized by randomly selecting 1 million high-quality reads, each carrying a distinct molecular identifier. Reads with shared molecular identifiers were discarded instead of being binned into consensus sequences. CDR3 identification, clonotype clustering and error correction used MiTCR with a Q25 quality threshold and the strictest error-elimination algorithm. A nonparametric unseen species model with Euler transformation was used to estimate a lower bound on total TCR beta diversity. The public sequencing data were trimmed at Q25 with fastp and processed into clonotypes with MiXCR by TCRdb, which kept only in-frame beta chains. Rows matching on CDR3 protein sequence are summarized as one entry with the most common DNA and genes. TCRdb's processing, not the authors', yielded these V and J calls. The table for this sample lists approximately 850,000 distinct CDR3 sequences; more than 45% of them were counted only once. The ten largest clones add up to about 20% of the sample.

The clonotype comes from a man aged 30-40 years in good health. This sequence uses TRBV28 and TRBJ2-1, and the D gene may be TRBD2, 5 bases matching. Sequencing used blood. The bases are TGTGCCAGCAGTTTGAGTAGGACTTGGGGATACAATGAGCAGTTCTTC. It translates as CASSLSRTWGYNEQFF.